The 5 T cell receptor beta chains listed next were all sequenced from one sample in a study of OX40 agonist ivuxolimab in advanced cancers. Libraries were prepared through the immunoSEQ multiplex PCR assay. TCRdb retrieved this table from immuneACCESS and kept in-frame rearrangements only. Not all clones are present; in checked studies, unresolved V genes account for under half, and no reason is known for the remainder. This sample holds tens of thousands of clones; approximately 93% were observed only once. The ten largest clonotypes hold under 20% of the sample. The specimen was CD4+ or CD8+ T cells sorted from blood, collected in a trial of the OX40 agonist ivuxolimab. The origin of the receptors is an adult with an advanced solid tumor such as melanoma, head and neck, liver or kidney cancer.

CDR3 nucleotide sequence: TGTGCCAGCACCCCAGGGGGCTATGGCTACACCTTC. It is translated as CASTPGGYGYTF. The chain recombines TRBV6-5 with TRBJ1-2; 7 bases are shared with TRBD1. The J segment lost 4 bases and the V segment lost 7 bases, leaving 3 bases of the junction unmatched. Germline V lookup: CDR1 MNHEY, CDR2 SVGAGI. The CDR3 consists of 12 residues.

V and J are TRBV21-1 and TRBJ2-3; TRBD2, as called in the table, went unchecked against the DNA. TRBV21-1 is noted as a pseudogene. The CDR3 loop spans 13 amino acids. The CDR3 coding sequence is TGTGCCAGCAGCAAAGAGGGACTTTCTACGCAGTATTTT. This translates into CASSKEGLSTQYF.

V and J are TRBV2 and TRBJ2-1, with D possibly being TRBD2 (7 bases). V was cut by 4 bases and J by 4 bases, with 17 bases left in between. CDR1 and CDR2 from the germline V gene are SNHLY and FYNNEI. The length of the CDR3 is 16 residues. Written as DNA, the CDR3 is TGTGCCAGCAGTGCCGAGAGGGGGGGGGCTTACAATGAGCAGTTCTTC. Translating gives CASSAERGGAYNEQFF.

The rearrangement joins TRBV28 to TRBJ2-3, with a possible D match to TRBD2 (5 bases). The germline gives CDR1 MDHEN, CDR2 SYDVKM. The CDR3 loop spans 14 amino acids. V lost 1 base and J lost 8, with 13 bases in between. The CDR3 sequence: CASSLSADPVTQYF. The CDR3 region has the DNA TGTGCCAGCAGTTTATCAGCGGACCCGGTTACGCAGTATTTT.

Written as DNA, the CDR3 is TGTGCCAGCAGTATCCTACAGGGGTACTACAATGAGCAGTTCTTC. Encoded protein: CASSILQGYYNEQFF. The J gene is TRBJ2-1, the V gene TRBV27, with TRBD1 matching over 7 bases. With V trimmed by 5 bases and J by 3 bases, 7 bases remained unmatched. Germline V gene data show CDR1 as MNHEY and CDR2 as SMNVEV (reference sequence). The CDR3 covers 15 residues.